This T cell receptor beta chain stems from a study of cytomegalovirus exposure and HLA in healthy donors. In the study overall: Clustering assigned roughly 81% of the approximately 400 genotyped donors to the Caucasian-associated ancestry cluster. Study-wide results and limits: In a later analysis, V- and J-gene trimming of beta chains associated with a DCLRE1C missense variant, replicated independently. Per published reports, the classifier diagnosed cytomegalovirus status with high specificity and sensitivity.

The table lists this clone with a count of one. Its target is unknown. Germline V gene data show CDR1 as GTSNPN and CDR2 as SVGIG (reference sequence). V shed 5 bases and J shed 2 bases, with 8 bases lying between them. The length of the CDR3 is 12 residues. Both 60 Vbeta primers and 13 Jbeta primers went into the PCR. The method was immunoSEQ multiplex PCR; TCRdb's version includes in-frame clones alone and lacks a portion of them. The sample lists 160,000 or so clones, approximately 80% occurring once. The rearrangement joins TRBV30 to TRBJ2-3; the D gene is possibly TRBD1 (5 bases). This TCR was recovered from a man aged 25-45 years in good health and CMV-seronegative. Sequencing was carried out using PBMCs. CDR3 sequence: CAWDRHTDTQYF. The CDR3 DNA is TGTGCCTGGGACAGACACACAGATACGCAGTATTTT.